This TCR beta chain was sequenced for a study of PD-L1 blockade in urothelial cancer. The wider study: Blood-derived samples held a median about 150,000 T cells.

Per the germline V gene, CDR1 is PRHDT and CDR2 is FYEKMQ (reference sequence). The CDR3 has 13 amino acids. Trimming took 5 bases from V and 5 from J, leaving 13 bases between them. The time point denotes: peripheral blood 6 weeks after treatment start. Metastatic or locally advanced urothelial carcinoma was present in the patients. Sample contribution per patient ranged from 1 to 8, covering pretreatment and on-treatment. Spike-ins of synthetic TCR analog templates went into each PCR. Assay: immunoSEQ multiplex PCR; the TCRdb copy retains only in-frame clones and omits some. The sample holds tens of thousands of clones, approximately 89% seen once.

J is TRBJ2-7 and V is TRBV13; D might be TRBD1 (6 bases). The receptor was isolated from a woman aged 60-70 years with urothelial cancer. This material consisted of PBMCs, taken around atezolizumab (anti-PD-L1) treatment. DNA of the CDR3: TGTGCCAGCAGCCCCGAAGGGGGAAACGAGCAGTACTTC. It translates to CASSPEGGNEQYF.